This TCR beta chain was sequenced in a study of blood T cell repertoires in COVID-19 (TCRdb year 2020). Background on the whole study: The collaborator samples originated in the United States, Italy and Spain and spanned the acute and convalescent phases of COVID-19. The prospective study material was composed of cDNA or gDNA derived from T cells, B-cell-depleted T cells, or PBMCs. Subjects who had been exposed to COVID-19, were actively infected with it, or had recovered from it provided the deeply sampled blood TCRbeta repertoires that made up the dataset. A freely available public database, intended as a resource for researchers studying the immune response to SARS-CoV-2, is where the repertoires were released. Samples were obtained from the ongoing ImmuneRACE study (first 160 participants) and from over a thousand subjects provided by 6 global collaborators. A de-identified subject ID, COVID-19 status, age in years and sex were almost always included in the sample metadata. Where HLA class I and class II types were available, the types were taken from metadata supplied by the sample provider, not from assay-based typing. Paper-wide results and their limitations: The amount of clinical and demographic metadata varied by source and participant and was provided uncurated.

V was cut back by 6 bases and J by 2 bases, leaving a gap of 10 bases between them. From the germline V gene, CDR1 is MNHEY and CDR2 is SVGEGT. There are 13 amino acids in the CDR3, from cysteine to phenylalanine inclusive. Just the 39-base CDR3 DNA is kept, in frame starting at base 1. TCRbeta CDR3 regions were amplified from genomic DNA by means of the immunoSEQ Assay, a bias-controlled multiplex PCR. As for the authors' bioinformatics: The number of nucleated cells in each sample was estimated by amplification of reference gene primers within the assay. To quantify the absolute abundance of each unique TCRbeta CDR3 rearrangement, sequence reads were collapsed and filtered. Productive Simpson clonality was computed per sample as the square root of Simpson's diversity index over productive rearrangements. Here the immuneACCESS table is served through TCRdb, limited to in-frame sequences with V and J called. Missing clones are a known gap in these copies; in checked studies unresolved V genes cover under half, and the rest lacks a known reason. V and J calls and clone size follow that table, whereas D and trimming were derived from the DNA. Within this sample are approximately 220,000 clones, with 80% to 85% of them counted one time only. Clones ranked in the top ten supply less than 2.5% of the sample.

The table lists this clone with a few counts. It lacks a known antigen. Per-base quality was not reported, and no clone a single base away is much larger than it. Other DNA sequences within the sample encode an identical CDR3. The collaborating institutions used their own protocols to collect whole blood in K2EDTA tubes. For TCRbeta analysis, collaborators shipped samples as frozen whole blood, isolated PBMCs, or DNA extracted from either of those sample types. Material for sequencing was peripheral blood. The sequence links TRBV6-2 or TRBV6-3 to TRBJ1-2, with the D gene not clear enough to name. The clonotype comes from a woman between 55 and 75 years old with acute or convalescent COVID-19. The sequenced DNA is TGTGCCAGCAGCCGGACGGGGAACTATGGCTACACCTTC. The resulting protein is CASSRTGNYGYTF.